In its sample, the clone carrying this T cell receptor beta chain was seen a few times. The data were obtained in a study of T cells in Graves' hyperthyroidism and ophthalmopathy. The source material, RNA transcripts, was used to amplify TCR beta CDR3 regions. First-round RT-PCR with HTBI primers amplified the TCR CDR3 region. TCRdb re-called the multiplex PCR reads with MiXCR, one entry per CDR3 protein. The sample has 550,000 to 600,000 distinct CDR3 sequences; approximately 16% are singletons. What was sequenced was blood. The sequence was obtained from a woman under 30 with Graves' hyperthyroidism.

CDR3 bases: TGTGCCAGCAGCTTGTGGGACAGGGTTTACGAGCAGTACTTC. Its protein is CASSLWDRVYEQYF. This chain joins TRBV5-5 and TRBJ2-7; TRBD1 agrees at 9 bases. The CDR3 contains 14 residues. V dropped 1 base and J dropped 4; count of bases not matched to a gene: 3. Germline CDR1 is SGHKS and CDR2 is YYEKEE (reference sequence).